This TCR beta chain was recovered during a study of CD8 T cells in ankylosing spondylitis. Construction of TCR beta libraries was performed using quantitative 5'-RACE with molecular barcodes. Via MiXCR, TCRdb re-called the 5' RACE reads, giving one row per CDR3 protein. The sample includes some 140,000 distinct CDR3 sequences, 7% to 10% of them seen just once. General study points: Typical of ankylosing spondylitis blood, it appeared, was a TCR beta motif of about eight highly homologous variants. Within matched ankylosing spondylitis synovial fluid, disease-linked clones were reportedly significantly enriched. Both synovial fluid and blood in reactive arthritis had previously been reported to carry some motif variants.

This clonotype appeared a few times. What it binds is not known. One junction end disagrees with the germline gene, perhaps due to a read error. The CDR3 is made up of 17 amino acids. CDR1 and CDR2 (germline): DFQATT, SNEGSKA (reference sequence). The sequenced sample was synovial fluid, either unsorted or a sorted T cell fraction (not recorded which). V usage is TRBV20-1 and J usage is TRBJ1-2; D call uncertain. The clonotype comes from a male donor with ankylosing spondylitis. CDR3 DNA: TGCTGTGCTGTAACACCGTCCCCGTCCTCAGGCCACTATGGCTACACCTTC. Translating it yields CCAVTPSPSSGHYGYTF.